This TCR beta chain comes out of a study of T cell responses to AZD1222 COVID-19 vaccine (dated by TCRdb to about 2021). Concerning the study at large: AZD1222 recipients with second doses at about 4 weeks or about 12 weeks were pooled, because spike-specific TCR depth and breadth did not differ between schedules. A total of 230 to 250 trial participants underwent TCR sequencing, of whom 207 received two doses of AZD1222 and around 25 received two doses of the MenACWY control vaccine. Trial participants were enrolled into age subgroups of 18-55, 56-69 and 70-plus years, which contained approximately 150, 28 and 58 TCR-sequenced participants, respectively.

The CDR3 regions of human TCRbeta chains were subjected to immunosequencing. Turning to the authors' computational methods: TCRs in the repertoires were compared against a reference library of SARS-CoV-2-specific TCRs that had been generated with the MIRA antigen-specificity platform. Breadth was defined as the fraction of unique TCRs that were SARS-CoV-2-associated. Depth was defined as the fraction of total T cells that were SARS-CoV-2-associated. Each spike-specific TCR was assigned to its reactive spike region and to a CD4 or CD8 class using the MIRA data. Log10-transformed breadth and depth values were compared by one-way ANOVA with Sidak's multiple comparisons tests. The immuneACCESS repertoire file appears here via TCRdb, limited to in-frame rearrangements. These files lack a portion of the clones; in checked studies, under half of the deficit traces to unresolved V genes, and the cause of the others is not known. For V, J and clone size, that table is used; D and trimming come from the DNA. This sample holds 180,000 or so clones; 94% were observed only once. Around 0.66% of the sample belongs to the ten largest clones.

On this clone: What this receptor recognizes is not known. The junction does not match germline at one end; this may be a read error.

The study at large found these results: Because no day 14 peak-response samples were available, repertoires were characterized only after the peak T cell response. Only six AZD1222 recipients were SARS-CoV-2 seropositive at baseline, limiting conclusions about previously exposed vaccinees. The 56-69-year group was small, and its depth increase did not reach significance, likely because of low power. Most participants were white British and females outnumbered males, and the authors suggested that clonal diversity may have been underestimated. Spike-specific TCR breadth and depth rose significantly after two AZD1222 doses compared with day 0 and with MenACWY recipients. Nearly half of unique spike-specific TCRs reportedly recognized epitopes outside regions mutated in the B.1.351 and B.1.1.7 variants. Vaccine-associated CD4 TCRs spanned the whole spike protein, with dominant responses in regions 160-218 and 743-854.

The intended sense of this specimen's time point label: baseline before first vaccination. Vaccinee samples were obtained from the UK trials COV001 and COV002, which included a single-blind randomized controlled phase 2/3 trial of AZD1222 (ChAdOx1 nCoV-19) in healthy adults. For TCRbeta chain sequencing, PBMC samples were collected from trial participants at day 0 and at day 28 after the second dose. The germline V gene provides CDR1 MDHEN and CDR2 SYDVKM. Including the terminal cysteine and phenylalanine, the CDR3 comprises 10 residues. Of all the DNA, just the CDR3 is kept, 30 bases in frame from base 1.

The origin of this receptor is an adult in good health. Recombination linked TRBV28 to TRBJ1-6, with the D gene not confidently named. The sample was peripheral blood, taken on day 0 of AZD1222 vaccination. At the DNA level, the sequence is TGTGCCAGCAGTTTATTAGCCCTCCGCTTT. The translation is CASSLLALRF.